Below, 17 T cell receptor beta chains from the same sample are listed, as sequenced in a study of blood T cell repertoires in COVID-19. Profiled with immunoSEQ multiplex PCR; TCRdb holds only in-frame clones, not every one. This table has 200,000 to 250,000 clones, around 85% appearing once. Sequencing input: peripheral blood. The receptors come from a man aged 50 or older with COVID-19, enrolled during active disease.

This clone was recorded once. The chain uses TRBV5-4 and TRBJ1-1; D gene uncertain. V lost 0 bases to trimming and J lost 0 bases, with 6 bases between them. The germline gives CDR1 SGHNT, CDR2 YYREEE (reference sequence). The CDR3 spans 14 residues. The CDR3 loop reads CASSLGGMNTEAFF. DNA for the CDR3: TGTGCCAGCAGCTTGGGCGGAATGAACACTGAAGCTTTCTTT.

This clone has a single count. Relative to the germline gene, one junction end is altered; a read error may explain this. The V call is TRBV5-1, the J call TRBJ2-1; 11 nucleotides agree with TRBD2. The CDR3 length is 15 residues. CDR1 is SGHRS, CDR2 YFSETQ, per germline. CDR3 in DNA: TGCGCCAGCAGGTTGGGTAGCGGGGGGGCCGGTGAGCAGTTCTTC. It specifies CASRLGSGGAGEQFF.

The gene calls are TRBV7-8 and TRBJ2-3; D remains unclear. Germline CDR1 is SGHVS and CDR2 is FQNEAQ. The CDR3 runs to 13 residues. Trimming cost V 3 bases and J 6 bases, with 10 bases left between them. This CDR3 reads CASSFVGLDTQYF. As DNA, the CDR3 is TGTGCCAGCAGCTTTGTTGGCCTTGATACGCAGTATTTT.

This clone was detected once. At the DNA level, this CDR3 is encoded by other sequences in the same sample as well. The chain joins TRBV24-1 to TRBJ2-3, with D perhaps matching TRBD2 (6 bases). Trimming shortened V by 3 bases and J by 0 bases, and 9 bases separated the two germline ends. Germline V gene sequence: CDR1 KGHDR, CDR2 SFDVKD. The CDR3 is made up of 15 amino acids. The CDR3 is CATSDPGTSTDTQYF. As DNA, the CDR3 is TGTGCCACCAGTGATCCGGGGACTAGCACAGATACGCAGTATTTT.

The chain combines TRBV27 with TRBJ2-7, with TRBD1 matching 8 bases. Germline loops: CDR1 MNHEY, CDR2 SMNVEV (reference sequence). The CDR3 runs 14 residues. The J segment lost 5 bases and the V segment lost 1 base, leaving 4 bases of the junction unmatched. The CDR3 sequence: CASSLYRGYNEQYF. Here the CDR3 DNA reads TGTGCCAGCAGTTTATACAGGGGGTACAACGAGCAGTACTTC.

Written as DNA, the CDR3 is TGTGCCAGCAGCTTAGATAACAGCGGGGGGGCTGGCAATGAGCAGTTCTTC. Translated, it gives CASSLDNSGGAGNEQFF. This chain connects TRBV11-3 to TRBJ2-1; 10 positions match TRBD2. The CDR3 contains 17 residues. Per germline, CDR1 SGHNT and CDR2 YENEEA. Germline trimming cut 0 bases from V and 6 bases from J; bases unmatched to any gene: 8.

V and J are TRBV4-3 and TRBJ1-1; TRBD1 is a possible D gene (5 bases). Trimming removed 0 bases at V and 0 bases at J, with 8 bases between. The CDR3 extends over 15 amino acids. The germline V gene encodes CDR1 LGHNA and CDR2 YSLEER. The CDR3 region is CASSQEDRVNTEAFF. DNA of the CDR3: TGCGCCAGCAGCCAAGAAGACAGAGTGAACACTGAAGCTTTCTTT.

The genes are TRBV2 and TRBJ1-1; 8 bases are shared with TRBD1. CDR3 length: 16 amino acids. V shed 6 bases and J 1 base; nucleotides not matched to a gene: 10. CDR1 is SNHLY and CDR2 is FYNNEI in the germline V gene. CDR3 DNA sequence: TGTGCCAGCAGGGCAGACAGGGGCAAGGCGAACACTGAAGCTTTCTTT. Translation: CASRADRGKANTEAFF.

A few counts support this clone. The CDR3 sequence is CASSREQRGNTEAFF. For the CDR3, the DNA is TGTGCCAGCAGCCGAGAACAGCGGGGGAACACTGAAGCTTTCTTT. The genes are TRBV9 and TRBJ1-1; D ambiguous. There are 15 residues in the CDR3. CDR1 is SGDLS and CDR2 is YYNGEE in the germline V gene. V was shortened by 4 bases and J by 1 base, with 14 bases between the two germline ends.

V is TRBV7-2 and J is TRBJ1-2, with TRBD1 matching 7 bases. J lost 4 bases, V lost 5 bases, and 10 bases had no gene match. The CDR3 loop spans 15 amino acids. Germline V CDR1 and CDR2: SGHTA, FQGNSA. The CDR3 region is CASSPRTGDTYGYTF. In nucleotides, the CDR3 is TGTGCCAGCAGCCCACGGACAGGTGACACCTATGGCTACACCTTC.

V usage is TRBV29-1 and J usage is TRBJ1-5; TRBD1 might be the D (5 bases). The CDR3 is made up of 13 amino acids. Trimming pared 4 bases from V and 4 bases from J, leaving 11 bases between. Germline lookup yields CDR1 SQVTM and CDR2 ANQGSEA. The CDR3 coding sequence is TGCAGCGTTGTTGCAGGGCCGAATCAGCCCCAGCATTTT. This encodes CSVVAGPNQPQHF.

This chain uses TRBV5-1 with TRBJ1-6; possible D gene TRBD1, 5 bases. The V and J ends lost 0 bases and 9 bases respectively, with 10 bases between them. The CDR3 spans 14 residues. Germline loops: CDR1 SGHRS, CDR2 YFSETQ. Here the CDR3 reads CASSLEGLPSPLHF. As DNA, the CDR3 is TGCGCCAGCAGCTTGGAGGGGTTACCTTCACCCCTCCACTTT.

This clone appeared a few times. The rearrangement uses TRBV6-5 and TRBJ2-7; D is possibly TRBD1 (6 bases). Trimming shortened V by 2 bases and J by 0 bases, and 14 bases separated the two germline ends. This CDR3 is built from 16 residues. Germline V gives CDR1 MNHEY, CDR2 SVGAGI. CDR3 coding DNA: TGTGCCAGCAGTTACCAGCTTAGGGGGAGCTCCTACGAGCAGTACTTC. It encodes CASSYQLRGSSYEQYF.

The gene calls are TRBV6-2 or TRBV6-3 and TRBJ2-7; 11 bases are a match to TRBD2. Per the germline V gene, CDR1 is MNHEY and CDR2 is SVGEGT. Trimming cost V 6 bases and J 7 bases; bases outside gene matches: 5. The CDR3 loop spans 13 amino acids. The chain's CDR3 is CASSRLAGREQYF. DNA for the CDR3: TGTGCCAGCAGCAGACTAGCGGGGCGGGAGCAGTACTTC.

This CDR3 reads CASSPQRGRSDTQYF. Here the CDR3 DNA reads TGTGCCAGCAGCCCCCAGCGGGGTAGGTCAGATACGCAGTATTTT. This chain joins TRBV7-9 and TRBJ2-3; TRBD2 aligns across 7 bases. Per germline, CDR1 SEHNR and CDR2 FQNEAQ (reference sequence). CDR3 length: 15 residues. The ends lost 5 bases at V and 4 bases at J; junction bases unmatched: 9.

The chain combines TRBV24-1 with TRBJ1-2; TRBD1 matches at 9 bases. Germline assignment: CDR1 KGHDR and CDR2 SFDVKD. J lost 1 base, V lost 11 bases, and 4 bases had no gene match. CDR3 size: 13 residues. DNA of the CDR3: TGTGCCATCTCGGGACAGGGTAACTATGGCTACACCTTC. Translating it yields CAISGQGNYGYTF.

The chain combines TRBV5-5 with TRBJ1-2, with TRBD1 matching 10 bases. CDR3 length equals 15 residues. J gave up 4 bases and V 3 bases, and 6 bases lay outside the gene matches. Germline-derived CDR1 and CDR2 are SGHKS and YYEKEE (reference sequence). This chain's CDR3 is CASSSSTGGIYGYTF. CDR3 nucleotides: TGTGCCAGCAGCTCCTCGACAGGGGGCATCTATGGCTACACCTTC.